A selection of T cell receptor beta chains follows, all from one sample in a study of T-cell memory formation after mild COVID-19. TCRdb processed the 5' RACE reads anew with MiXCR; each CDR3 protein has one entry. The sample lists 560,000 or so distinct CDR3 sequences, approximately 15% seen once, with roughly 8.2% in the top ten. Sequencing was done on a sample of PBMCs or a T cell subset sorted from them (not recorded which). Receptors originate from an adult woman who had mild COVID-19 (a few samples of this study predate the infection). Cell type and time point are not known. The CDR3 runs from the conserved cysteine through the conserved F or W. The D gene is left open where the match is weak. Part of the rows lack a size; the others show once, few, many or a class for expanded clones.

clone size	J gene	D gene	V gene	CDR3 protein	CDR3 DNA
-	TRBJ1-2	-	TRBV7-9	CASSLQGQGPDGYTF	TGTGCCAGCAGCTTACAGGGGCAAGGGCCGGATGGCTACACCTTC
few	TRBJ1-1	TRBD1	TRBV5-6	CASSPSRRTGVGEAFF	TGTGCCAGCAGCCCAAGTAGGAGGACAGGGGTAGGTGAAGCTTTCTTT
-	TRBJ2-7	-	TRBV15	CATRSDQSGEQYF	TGTGCCACCAGATCGGACCAGAGTGGAGAGCAGTACTTC
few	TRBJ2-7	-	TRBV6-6	CASSYSLEQYF	TGTGCCAGCAGTTACTCTCTCGAGCAGTACTTC
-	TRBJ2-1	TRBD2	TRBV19	CASSIVGAGVTPPYNEQFF	TGTGCCAGTAGTATAGTTGGAGCGGGAGTCACACCGCCCTACAATGAGCAGTTCTTC
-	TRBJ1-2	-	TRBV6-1	CASRDPPGLGKPNYGYTF	TGTGCCAGCAGGGACCCCCCGGGACTCGGAAAGCCTAACTATGGCTACACCTTC
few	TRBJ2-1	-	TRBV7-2	CASSRVSNEQFF	TGTGCCAGCAGCAGGGTATCCAATGAGCAGTTCTTC
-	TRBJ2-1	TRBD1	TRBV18	CASSPLWTGRDNEQFF	TGTGCCAGCTCACCACTTTGGACAGGGCGTGACAATGAGCAGTTCTTC
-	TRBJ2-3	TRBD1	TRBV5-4	CASSYGTGGLTDTQYF	TGTGCCAGCAGCTACGGGACAGGGGGCCTCACAGATACGCAGTATTTT
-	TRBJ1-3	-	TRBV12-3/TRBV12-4	CASTTWSGNTIYF	TGTGCCAGCACCACGTGGTCTGGAAACACCATATATTTT
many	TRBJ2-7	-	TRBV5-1	CASSLDGGPGDEQYF	TGCGCCAGCAGCTTGGACGGGGGACCGGGGGATGAGCAGTACTTC
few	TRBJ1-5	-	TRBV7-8	CASSLAAEYSNQPQHF	TGTGCCAGCAGCTTAGCGGCAGAATATAGCAATCAGCCCCAGCATTTT
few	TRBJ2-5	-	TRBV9	CASSVDGRRETQYF	TGTGCCAGCAGCGTAGACGGTAGGAGAGAGACCCAGTACTTC
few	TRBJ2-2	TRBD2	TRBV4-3	CASSQDRTSQNTGELFF	TGCGCCAGCAGCCAAGATCGGACTAGCCAGAACACCGGGGAGCTGTTTTTT
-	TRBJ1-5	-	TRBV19	CASSRPAGTNQPQHF	TGTGCCAGTAGTCGACCAGCCGGCACGAATCAGCCCCAGCATTTT
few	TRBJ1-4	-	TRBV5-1	CASSRPEPGGNEKLFF	TGCGCCAGCAGCCGACCCGAGCCTGGGGGTAATGAAAAACTGTTTTTT
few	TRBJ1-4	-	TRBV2	CASSDGTSNEKLFF	TGTGCCAGCAGTGACGGAACCTCTAATGAAAAACTGTTTTTT
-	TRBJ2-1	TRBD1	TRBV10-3	CAISESGQGLGEQFF	TGTGCCATCAGTGAGTCGGGACAGGGGTTAGGTGAGCAGTTCTTC
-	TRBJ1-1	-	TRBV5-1	CASSLKGEMNTEAFF	TGCGCCAGCAGCTTGAAGGGGGAGATGAACACTGAAGCTTTCTTT
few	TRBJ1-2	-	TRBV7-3	CASSPQGGRMDGYTF	TGTGCCAGCAGCCCCCAAGGGGGGAGGATGGATGGCTACACCTTC
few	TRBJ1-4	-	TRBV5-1	CASSLRGALNEKLFF	TGCGCCAGCAGCTTGAGGGGCGCCCTAAATGAAAAACTGTTTTTT
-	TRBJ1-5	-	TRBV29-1	CSVVRNYQPQHF	TGCAGCGTTGTTAGGAATTATCAGCCCCAGCATTTT
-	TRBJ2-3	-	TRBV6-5	CASSSAGAPGVDTQYF	TGTGCCAGCAGTTCCGCCGGGGCTCCGGGGGTTGATACGCAGTATTTT
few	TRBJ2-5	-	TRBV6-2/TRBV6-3	CASRTPRGSETQYF	TGTGCCAGCAGAACACCAAGGGGTTCCGAGACCCAGTACTTC
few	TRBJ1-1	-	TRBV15	CATSREGNTEAFF	TGTGCCACCAGCAGAGAGGGGAACACTGAAGCTTTCTTT